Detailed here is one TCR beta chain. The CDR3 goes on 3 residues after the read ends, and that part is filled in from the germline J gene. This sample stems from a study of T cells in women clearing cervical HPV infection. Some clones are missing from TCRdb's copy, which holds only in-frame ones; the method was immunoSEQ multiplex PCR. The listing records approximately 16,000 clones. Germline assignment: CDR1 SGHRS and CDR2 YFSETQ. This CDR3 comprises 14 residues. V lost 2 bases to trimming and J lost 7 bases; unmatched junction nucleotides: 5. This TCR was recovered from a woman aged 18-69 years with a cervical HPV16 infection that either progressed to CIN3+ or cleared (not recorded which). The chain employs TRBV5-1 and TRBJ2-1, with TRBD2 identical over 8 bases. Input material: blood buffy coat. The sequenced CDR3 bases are TGCGCCAGCAGCTTACGCACGGGGGGGAATGAG. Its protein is CASSLRTGGNE. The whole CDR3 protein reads CASSLRTGGNEQFF.